The following is a T cell receptor beta chain sequence with its context. Trimming pared 6 bases from V and 6 bases from J, leaving 12 bases between. The CDR3 runs 12 residues. From germline, CDR1 is MNHEY and CDR2 SVGAGI. This sample is drawn from a study of blood T cell repertoires in COVID-19. Here immunoSEQ multiplex PCR was the method, and the copy in TCRdb shows in-frame clones only, minus some. The sample holds around 160,000 clones, about 89% seen once. The chain is built from TRBV6-5 and TRBJ2-7, with a weak D call TRBD2 (7 bases). The sequence came from a man in his 60s with acute or convalescent COVID-19. Sequenced sample: peripheral blood. The CDR3 reads CASRGGLLEQYF. DNA of the CDR3: TGTGCCAGCAGGGGGGGGCTCCTCGAGCAGTACTTC.